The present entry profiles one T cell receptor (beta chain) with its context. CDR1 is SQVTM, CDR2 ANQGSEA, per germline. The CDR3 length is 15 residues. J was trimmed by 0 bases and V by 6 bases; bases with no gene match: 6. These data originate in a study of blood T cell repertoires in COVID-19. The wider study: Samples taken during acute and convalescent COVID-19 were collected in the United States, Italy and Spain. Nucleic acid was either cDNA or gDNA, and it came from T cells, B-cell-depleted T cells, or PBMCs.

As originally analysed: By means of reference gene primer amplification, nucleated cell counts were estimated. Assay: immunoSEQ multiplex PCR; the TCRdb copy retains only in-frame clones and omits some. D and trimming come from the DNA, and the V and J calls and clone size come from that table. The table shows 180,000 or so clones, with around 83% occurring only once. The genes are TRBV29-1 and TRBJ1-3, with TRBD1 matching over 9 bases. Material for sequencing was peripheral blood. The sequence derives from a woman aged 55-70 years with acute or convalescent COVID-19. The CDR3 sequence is CSVWTGAYSGNTIYF. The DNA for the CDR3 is TGCAGCGTGTGGACAGGGGCCTACTCTGGAAACACCATATATTTT.